These 6 T cell receptor beta chains came from one sample sequenced in a study of shared clonotypes between healthy human individuals. Clones were read by immunoSEQ multiplex PCR, and TCRdb kept only the in-frame ones, dropping some. Of approximately 530,000 clones listed, 90% to 96% are singletons. The sample taken for sequencing was naive CD4+ T cells sorted from blood. Subset meaning: CD45RA+ positively selected. These receptors all come from a woman aged 30 to 39 in good health.

The chain joins TRBV7-2 to TRBJ2-3; 8 nucleotides line up with TRBD2. V lost 8 bases to trimming and J lost 6 bases; unmatched junction nucleotides: 10. The CDR3 has 14 amino acids. Germline V gene data show CDR1 as SGHTA and CDR2 as FQGNSA. The CDR3 DNA follows: TGTGCCAGCCGTCGGGGACTAGGAAGCGATACGCAGTATTTT. As protein: CASRRGLGSDTQYF.

This chain joins TRBV19 and TRBJ2-6; D unclear. The CDR3 has 13 amino acids. Trimming shortened V by 4 bases and J by 1 base, and 2 bases separated the two germline ends. CDR1 is LNHDA, CDR2 SQIVND, per germline (reference sequence). CDR3 residues: CASSTSGANVLTF. The CDR3 nucleotides read TGTGCCAGTAGTACGTCTGGGGCCAACGTCCTGACTTTC.

V gene TRBV19 combines with J gene TRBJ1-1; 8 positions agree with TRBD1. The germline CDR1 and CDR2 sequences are LNHDA and SQIVND (reference sequence). The CDR3 runs to 15 residues. Trimming cost V 7 bases and J 0 bases; bases outside gene matches: 7. The CDR3 region has the DNA TGTGCCAGTATGCGGACAGGGTCCATGAACACTGAAGCTTTCTTT. Encoded protein: CASMRTGSMNTEAFF.

The chain links TRBV7-8 to TRBJ2-1; 9 positions agree with TRBD1. Losses at the gene ends were 5 bases for V and 13 bases for J; bases not matched to a gene: 15. Per the germline V gene, CDR1 is SGHVS and CDR2 is FQNEAQ. The CDR3 runs 15 residues. CDR3 DNA sequence: TGTGCCAGCAGCCGGGACAGGGTGACGGGGAAGCTTCAGTTCTTC. Translation gives CASSRDRVTGKLQFF.

The chain is built from TRBV5-6 and TRBJ2-3; 7 nucleotides line up with TRBD2. V was clipped by 4 bases and J by 11 bases; unmatched bases: 7. The CDR3 spans 12 residues. Germline V gene lookup returns CDR1 SGHDT and CDR2 YYEEEE. CDR3 sequence reads: CASSPGWGGQYF. The DNA for the CDR3 is TGTGCCAGCAGCCCGGGCTGGGGGGGGCAGTATTTT.

This chain joins TRBV28 and TRBJ2-7; perhaps D is TRBD1 or TRBD2 (6 bases each). Germline V gene data show CDR1 as MDHEN and CDR2 as SYDVKM. The CDR3 loop spans 13 amino acids. The V end lost 7 bases, the J end lost 5 bases, and 15 bases lay between the germline ends. CDR3 bases: TGTGCCAGCAACGGGGGCCTAGACCACGAGCAGTACTTC. Translating it yields CASNGGLDHEQYF.